The next 8 T cell receptor beta chains were all read from a single sample in a study of blood T cell repertoires in COVID-19. Generated by immunoSEQ multiplex PCR, the TCRdb table keeps only in-frame clones and is missing some. The sample holds roughly 45,000 clones, more than 85% seen once. Sequenced material: peripheral blood. The receptors were sampled from a man between 60 and 75 years old with COVID-19, enrolled during active disease.

V and J are TRBV19 and TRBJ2-7; 9 bases agree with TRBD2. The ends lost 2 bases at V and 3 bases at J; junction bases unmatched: 11. The CDR3 totals 17 residues. Germline V CDR1 and CDR2: LNHDA, SQIVND (reference sequence). CDR3 residues: CASSIQAGGSGSYEQYF. The CDR3 nucleotides are TGTGCCAGTAGTATACAAGCGGGAGGCTCGGGTAGCTACGAGCAGTACTTC.

The chain has TRBV18 and TRBJ2-7, with 8 bases matching TRBD1. CDR1 KGHSH and CDR2 LQKENI come from the germline V gene. V dropped 4 bases and J dropped 3; count of bases not matched to a gene: 2. The CDR3 is 13 residues long. The CDR3 region is CASSLGTGYEQYF. CDR3 sequence (DNA): TGTGCCAGCTCACTCGGGACAGGCTACGAGCAGTACTTC. Together with reference TRBV18 and TRBJ2-7, the CDR3 gives the full variable domain: NAGVMQNPRHLVRRRGQEARLRCSPMKGHSHVYWYRQLPEEGLKFMVYLQKENIIDESGMPKERFSAEFPKEGPSILRIQQVVRGDSAAYFCASSLGTGYEQYFGPGTRLTVT.

This clone showed up just once. The gene calls are TRBV30 and TRBJ1-3; D is perhaps TRBD1 (6 bases). The CDR3 consists of 15 residues. V was shortened by 2 bases and J by 2 bases, with 13 bases between the two germline ends. CDR1 and CDR2 (germline): GTSNPN, SVGIG (reference sequence). CDR3 loop: CAWSPTGSAGNTIYF. CDR3 bases: TGTGCCTGGAGTCCCACAGGGTCGGCTGGAAACACCATATATTTT. Full variable domain (rest looked up from reference TRBV30 and TRBJ1-3): SQTIHQWPATLVQPVGSPLSLECTVEGTSNPNLYWYRQAAGRGLQLLFYSVGIGQISSEVPQNLSASRPQDRQFILSSKKLLLSDSGFYLCAWSPTGSAGNTIYFGEGSWLTVV.

The J gene is TRBJ1-2, the V gene TRBV2; weak D call: TRBD1 (5 bases). Germline lookup yields CDR1 SNHLY and CDR2 FYNNEI. V dropped 6 bases and J dropped 7 bases, with 12 bases sitting between them. The CDR3 spans 12 residues. The CDR3 DNA is TGTGCCAGCAGGGAGGGGCCTGCTGGCTACACCTTC. It codes for CASREGPAGYTF. The full variable domain, its missing parts supplied by reference TRBV2 and TRBJ1-2, is EPEVTQTPSHQVTQMGQEVILRCVPISNHLYFYWYRQILGQKVEFLVSFYNNEISEKSEIFDDQFSVERPDGSNFTLKIRSTKLEDSAMYFCASREGPAGYTFGSGTRLTVV.

The chain recombines TRBV5-1 with TRBJ2-7; TRBD2 matches at 10 bases. The V gene end was trimmed by 6 bases and the J gene end by 1 base; junction bases not matched to a gene: 4. Germline V gene data show CDR1 as SGHRS and CDR2 as YFSETQ. The CDR3 covers 14 residues. The CDR3 protein is CASTSGSDSYEQYF. The CDR3 DNA follows: TGCGCCAGCACTAGCGGGAGTGATTCCTACGAGCAGTACTTC. Variable domain in full (rest from reference TRBV5-1 and TRBJ2-7): KAGVTQTPRYLIKTRGQQVTLSCSPISGHRSVSWYQQTPGQGLQFLFEYFSETQRNKGNFPGRFSGRQFSNSRSEMNVSTLELGDSALYLCASTSGSDSYEQYFGPGTRLTVT.

This chain links TRBV12-3 or TRBV12-4 with TRBJ2-7; 9 nucleotides align to TRBD1. CDR3 length: 13 residues. V was pared by 5 bases and J by 2 bases, with 1 base of the junction left unmatched. The CDR3 sequence is CASSRDRAYEQYF. The CDR3 region has the DNA TGTGCCAGCAGTCGGGACAGGGCCTACGAGCAGTACTTC.

The chain links TRBV3-1 (or the pseudogene TRBV3-2) to TRBJ1-1; the D gene is possibly TRBD1 (6 bases). V gave up 1 base and J gave up 6 bases, with 12 bases separating them. The CDR3 is 14 amino acids. Germline V gene sequence: CDR1 LGHDT, CDR2 YNNKEL (reference sequence). The CDR3 nucleotides are TGTGCCAGCAGCCAAGGGGAGGGGGGTCCTGAAGCTTTCTTT. Its translation: CASSQGEGGPEAFF.

V usage is TRBV10-1 and J usage is TRBJ2-5; 7 nucleotides match TRBD2. The CDR3 sequence is 16 residues long. Losses at the gene ends were 1 base for V and 2 bases for J; bases not matched to a gene: 7. Germline CDR1 WNHNN, CDR2 SYGVQD (reference sequence). The CDR3 region is CASSEWRGGFQETQYF. DNA for the CDR3: TGCGCCAGCAGTGAGTGGAGGGGAGGGTTTCAAGAGACCCAGTACTTC.